This T cell receptor (beta chain) was sequenced in a study of cytomegalovirus exposure and HLA in healthy donors. Germline CDR1 MNHEY, CDR2 SMNVEV (reference sequence). The CDR3 runs to 15 residues. The ends lost 5 bases at V and 2 bases at J; junction bases unmatched: 3. The PCR employed 60 Vbeta primers together with 13 Jbeta primers. Clones were sequenced by immunoSEQ multiplex PCR, and TCRdb holds only the in-frame ones, with some missing. This sample has about 180,000 clones; 82% occur once, and the top ten carry over 1.5%. This clonotype originated in a man aged 40-55 years in good health and CMV-seronegative. Sequenced: PBMCs. The chain recombines TRBV27 with TRBJ2-2, with 9 bases identical to TRBD1. The CDR3 loop reads CASSPDRGNTGELFF. The DNA for the CDR3 is TGTGCCAGCAGTCCGGACAGGGGTAACACCGGGGAGCTGTTTTTT.